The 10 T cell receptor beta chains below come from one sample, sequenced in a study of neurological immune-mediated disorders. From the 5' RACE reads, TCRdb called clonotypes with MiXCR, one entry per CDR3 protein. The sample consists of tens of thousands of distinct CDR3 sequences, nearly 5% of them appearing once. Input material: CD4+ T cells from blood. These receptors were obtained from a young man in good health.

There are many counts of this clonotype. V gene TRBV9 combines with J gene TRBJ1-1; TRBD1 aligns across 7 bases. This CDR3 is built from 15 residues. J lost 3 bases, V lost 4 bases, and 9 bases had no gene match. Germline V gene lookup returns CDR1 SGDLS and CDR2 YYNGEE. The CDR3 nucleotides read TGTGCCAGCAGCTCTAGACAGGGCGTACACACTGAAGCTTTCTTT. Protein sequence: CASSSRQGVHTEAFF. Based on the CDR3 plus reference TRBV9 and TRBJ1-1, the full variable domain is DSGVTQTPKHLITATGQRVTLRCSPRSGDLSVYWYQQSLDQGLQFLIQYYNGEERAKGNILERFSAQQFPDLHSELNLSSLELGDSALYFCASSSRQGVHTEAFFGQGTRLTVV.

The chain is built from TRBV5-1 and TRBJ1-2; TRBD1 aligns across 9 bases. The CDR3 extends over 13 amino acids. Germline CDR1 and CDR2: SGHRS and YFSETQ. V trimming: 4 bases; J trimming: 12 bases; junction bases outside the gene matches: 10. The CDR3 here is CASSEPGQGPHTF. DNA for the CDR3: TGCGCCAGCAGCGAACCGGGACAGGGACCTCACACCTTC. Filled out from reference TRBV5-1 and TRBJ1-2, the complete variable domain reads KAGVTQTPRYLIKTRGQQVTLSCSPISGHRSVSWYQQTPGQGLQFLFEYFSETQRNKGNFPGRFSGRQFSNSRSEMNVSTLELGDSALYLCASSEPGQGPHTFGSGTRLTVV.

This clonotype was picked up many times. In nucleotides, the CDR3 is TGTGCCAGCAGTAAGATACTAGCGGGGGGGGATGAGCAGTTCTTC. Protein: CASSKILAGGDEQFF. The gene calls are TRBV6-2 or TRBV6-3 and TRBJ2-1, with TRBD2 matching 13 bases. Germline lookup yields CDR1 MNHEY and CDR2 SVGEGT. The CDR3 is 15 amino acids. With V trimmed by 5 bases and J by 8 bases, 6 bases remained unmatched.

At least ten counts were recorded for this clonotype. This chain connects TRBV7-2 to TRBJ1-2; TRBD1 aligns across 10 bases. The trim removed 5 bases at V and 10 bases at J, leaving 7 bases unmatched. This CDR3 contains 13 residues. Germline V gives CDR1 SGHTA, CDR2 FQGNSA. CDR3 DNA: TGTGCCAGCAGCGCGGGACAGGGGAAAGCCTACACCTTC. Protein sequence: CASSAGQGKAYTF.

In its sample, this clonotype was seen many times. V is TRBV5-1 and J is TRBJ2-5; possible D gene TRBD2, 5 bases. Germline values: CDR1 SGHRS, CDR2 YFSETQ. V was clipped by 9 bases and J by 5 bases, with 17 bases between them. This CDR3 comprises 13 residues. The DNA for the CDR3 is TGCGCCACCACGTTCGGGGTTGGGGAGACCCAGTACTTC. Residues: CATTFGVGETQYF.

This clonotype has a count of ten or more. Here the CDR3 DNA reads TGTGCTAGTGGTAACGACAGGGTGGGGAGTACTGAAGCTTTCTTT. Translating gives CASGNDRVGSTEAFF. V and J are TRBV12-5 and TRBJ1-1; 7 nucleotides agree with TRBD1. The ends lost 5 bases at V and 5 bases at J; junction bases unmatched: 11. CDR3 length: 15 amino acids. Germline V gene data show CDR1 as LGHNT and CDR2 as FRNRAP.

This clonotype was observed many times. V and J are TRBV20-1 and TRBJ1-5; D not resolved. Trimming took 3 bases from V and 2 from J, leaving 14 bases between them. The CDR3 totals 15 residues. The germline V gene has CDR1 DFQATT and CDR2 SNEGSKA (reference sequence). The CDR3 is CSASSGPGGNQPQHF. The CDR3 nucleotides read TGCAGTGCTAGTTCAGGCCCCGGGGGCAATCAGCCCCAGCATTTT.

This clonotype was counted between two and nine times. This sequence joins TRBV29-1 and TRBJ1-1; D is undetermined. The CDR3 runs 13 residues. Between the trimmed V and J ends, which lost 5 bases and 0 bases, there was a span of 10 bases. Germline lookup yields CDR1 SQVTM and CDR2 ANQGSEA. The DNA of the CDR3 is TGCAGCGTTAAGGCTCTGTTGAACACTGAAGCTTTCTTT. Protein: CSVKALLNTEAFF.

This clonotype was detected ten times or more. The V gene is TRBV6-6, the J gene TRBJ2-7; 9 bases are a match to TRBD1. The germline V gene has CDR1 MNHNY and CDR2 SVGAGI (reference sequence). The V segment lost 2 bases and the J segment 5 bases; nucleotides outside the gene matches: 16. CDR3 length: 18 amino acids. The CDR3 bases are TGTGCCAGCAGTTACAGGAGCGTGGGGACAGGGTCCTTCCACGAGCAGTACTTC. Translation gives CASSYRSVGTGSFHEQYF.

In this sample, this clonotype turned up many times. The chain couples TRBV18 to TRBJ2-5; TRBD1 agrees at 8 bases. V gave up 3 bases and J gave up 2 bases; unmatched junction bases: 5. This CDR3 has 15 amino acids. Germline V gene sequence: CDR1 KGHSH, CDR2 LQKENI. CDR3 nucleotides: TGTGCCAGCTCACCGAGGACAGGGTTACAAGAGACCCAGTACTTC. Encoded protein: CASSPRTGLQETQYF.